This T cell receptor (beta chain) appears in the sequencing data of a study of glioma-infiltrating T cells after dendritic cell vaccination. At the level of the study: Patients received three intradermal dendritic cell vaccine injections at biweekly intervals.

Data came from immunoSEQ multiplex PCR; TCRdb stores just in-frame clones and leaves some out. The sample yields roughly 100,000 clones, roughly 80% seen once. Germline CDR1 SGHNT, CDR2 YENEEA. V lost 5 bases and J lost 5, with 20 bases in between. The CDR3 is made up of 16 amino acids. V and J are TRBV11-3 and TRBJ2-3, with D possibly matching TRBD1 (6 bases). The input for sequencing was blood, taken before dendritic cell vaccination. The receptor's source is a human donor with glioblastoma. The DNA of the CDR3 is TGTGCCAGCAGCACAGGGATGCTCTCCGCGGAAGATACGCAGTATTTT. Its translation: CASSTGMLSAEDTQYF.